Listed below are T cell receptor beta chains from one sample, sequenced in a study of blood T cells in healthy people across ages. Via MiXCR, TCRdb re-called the 5' RACE reads, giving one row per CDR3 protein. The sample lists 1.5 million to 2 million distinct CDR3 sequences; approximately 40% were seen once. The specimen was blood. These receptors were taken from a human donor in good health. CDR3s include the opening cysteine and the closing phenylalanine or tryptophan. The D gene is left open where the match is weak. Clone size is given for some rows only: seen once, a few or many times, or a class if the clone is expanded.

j_call,clone_size,cdr3_length,v_call,d_call,cdr3_nt,cdr3_aa
TRBJ1-5,few,15,TRBV9,-,TGTGCCAGCAGCGTGGACGGGACTAGCAATCAGCCCCAGCATTTT,CASSVDGTSNQPQHF
TRBJ2-5,-,13,TRBV12-3/TRBV12-4,-,TGTGCCAGCAGTTTAAGGGAGCCTGAGACCCAGTACTTC,CASSLREPETQYF
TRBJ1-2,-,15,TRBV3-1,-,TGTGCCAGCAGCTCACGACAGAACCTCAACTATGGCTACACCTTC,CASSSRQNLNYGYTF
TRBJ2-1,few,16,TRBV4-2,TRBD2,TGTGCCAGCAGCCAAGCAAGCGGGGGCGCGTACAATGAGCAGTTCTTC,CASSQASGGAYNEQFF
TRBJ2-7,many,13,TRBV29-1,-,TGCAGCGTTGCGCATGAGAACTCCTACGAGCAGTACTTC,CSVAHENSYEQYF
TRBJ2-5,few,13,TRBV12-3/TRBV12-4,-,TGTGCCAGCAGGCCACTGTACCAAGAGACCCAGTACTTC,CASRPLYQETQYF
TRBJ2-7,-,15,TRBV7-9,-,TGTGCCAGCACCCCACTCCCAGGGGCGGACTACGAGCAGTACTTC,CASTPLPGADYEQYF
TRBJ1-2,-,15,TRBV7-3,TRBD1,TGTGCCAGCAGCTTGTACACAGGGGGAGGCTATGGCTACACCTTC,CASSLYTGGGYGYTF
TRBJ2-1,-,15,TRBV15,TRBD2,TGTGCCACCAGCAGAGGACTAGCGGGGGGGTATGAGCAGTTCTTC,CATSRGLAGGYEQFF
TRBJ2-7,-,16,TRBV10-3,-,TGTGCCACCACGTTCGGGGTGGGAGGGGGCATCGACGAGCAGTACTTC,CATTFGVGGGIDEQYF
TRBJ2-3,-,14,TRBV9,-,TGTGCCAGCAGCCCGGGACACCCGATCGATACGCAGTATTTT,CASSPGHPIDTQYF
TRBJ2-1,-,13,TRBV3-1,-,TGTGCCAGCAGCCACCGAATACTTGATGAGCAGTTCTTC,CASSHRILDEQFF
TRBJ2-1,few,16,TRBV11-2,-,TGTGCCAGCAGCTTAGATGCAGGGGCGAGCCTTAATGAGCAGTTCTTC,CASSLDAGASLNEQFF
TRBJ1-2,-,16,TRBV5-1,TRBD1,TGCGCCAGCAGCTTCCAGACAGGGTGGGATGCGGAGGGCTACACCTTC,CASSFQTGWDAEGYTF
TRBJ2-1,-,15,TRBV3-1,-,TGTGCCGGCCGCCGAGGGAGTCTGAATATGAATGAGCAGTTCTTC,CAGRRGSLNMNEQFF
TRBJ2-2,-,18,TRBV6-2/TRBV6-3,TRBD1,TGTGCCAGCAGTGACCCAACCGGGACAGGGTTCGACACCGGGGAGCTGTTTTTT,CASSDPTGTGFDTGELFF
TRBJ1-1,-,14,TRBV6-5,-,TGTGCCAGCAGTACATCTGCGGCGAACACTGAAGCTTTCTTT,CASSTSAANTEAFF
TRBJ2-6,-,15,TRBV27,-,TGTGCCAGCAGAGAATTAAGCTCTGGGGCCAACGTCCTGACTTTC,CASRELSSGANVLTF
TRBJ2-7,-,14,TRBV3-1,-,TGTGCCAGCAGGTCTGCGGGGATCCCTTACGAGCAGTACTTC,CASRSAGIPYEQYF
TRBJ1-1,-,13,TRBV7-2,-,TGTGCCAGCAACCCCCAACGTAGGGGGACGGCTTTCTTT,CASNPQRRGTAFF
TRBJ1-6,-,14,TRBV29-1,-,TGCAGCGTTGGAGAGGGGCAGGGTAATTCACCCCTCCACTTT,CSVGEGQGNSPLHF
TRBJ2-3,-,16,TRBV11-2,-,TGTGCCAGCAGCTTGACCCGACTAGGAGGCACAGATACGCAGTATTTT,CASSLTRLGGTDTQYF
TRBJ2-1,-,13,TRBV6-1,-,TGTGCCAACGCCGGGACCACGTACAATGAGCAGTTCTTC,CANAGTTYNEQFF
TRBJ1-5,-,14,TRBV20-1,-,TGCAGTGCTAGGACAGTCGACTACAATCAGCCCCAGCATTTT,CSARTVDYNQPQHF
TRBJ2-7,-,15,TRBV20-1,-,TGCAGTGCCGGTACGCCGGGACCCCCTTCCTACGAGCAGTACTTC,CSAGTPGPPSYEQYF
TRBJ2-1,-,13,TRBV12-3/TRBV12-4,-,TGTGCCAGCAAACCGACAGCCTCCTACGAGCAGTTCTTC,CASKPTASYEQFF
TRBJ2-5,-,12,TRBV2,-,TGTGCCGGGCGGGCACACCAAGAGACCCAGTACTTC,CAGRAHQETQYF
TRBJ2-1,-,15,TRBV11-3,TRBD2,TGTGCCAGCAGCTCCACCGGACTAGTTTTTAATGAGCAGTTCTTC,CASSSTGLVFNEQFF
TRBJ2-1,-,16,TRBV6-1,TRBD2,TGTGCCAGCAGCCGTGGGACTAGCGGGGGATGGAATGAGCAGTTCTTC,CASSRGTSGGWNEQFF
TRBJ1-1,-,14,TRBV12-3/TRBV12-4,TRBD1,TGTGCCAGTGGACCGGGACAGGACCCCCGTGAAGCTTTCTTT,CASGPGQDPREAFF
TRBJ2-3,-,14,TRBV27,-,TGTGCCAGCAGTTTATCGTTCAAAGGGAATACGCAGTATTTT,CASSLSFKGNTQYF
TRBJ2-1,-,17,TRBV4-2,TRBD1,TGTGCCAGCAGCCAAGTCGGGACAGGGGGCGAGGCGGATGAGCAGTTCTTC,CASSQVGTGGEADEQFF
TRBJ2-3,once,18,TRBV5-1,-,TGCGCCAGCAGCTTGGGATGGGCGGGGGCCGGCGTAACGGATACGCAGTATTTT,CASSLGWAGAGVTDTQYF
TRBJ2-7,-,14,TRBV4-3,-,TGCGCCAGCAGCCGCGAGACAGTAAACTACGAGCAGTACTTC,CASSRETVNYEQYF
TRBJ2-5,few,13,TRBV20-1,-,TGCAGTGCTAGAGAGGGCAGGGAAGAGACCCAGTACTTC,CSAREGREETQYF
TRBJ1-2,once,14,TRBV6-1,-,TGTGCCAGCAGTGACCCCGGACCCTTGGGTGGCTACACCTTC,CASSDPGPLGGYTF
TRBJ2-1,few,15,TRBV4-3,-,TGCGCCAGCAGCCAATCTACCCTCGTGGGCAATGAGCAGTTCTTC,CASSQSTLVGNEQFF
TRBJ1-1,-,13,TRBV7-2,-,TGTGCCAGCAGCTGGAAGGGGGGCGGTGAAGCTTTCTTT,CASSWKGGGEAFF
TRBJ2-1,-,15,TRBV27,-,TGTGCCAGCAGTTCCCTAGGGATAGGGACAATTGTGCAGTTCTTC,CASSSLGIGTIVQFF
TRBJ2-1,-,15,TRBV3-1,-,TGTGCCAGCAGCCAAGAGGTTCCGGGACACAATGAGCAGTTCTTC,CASSQEVPGHNEQFF
TRBJ2-7,-,13,TRBV6-6,-,TGTGCCAGCGGAACAGGGCACTCCTACGAGCAGTACTTC,CASGTGHSYEQYF
TRBJ1-5,-,17,TRBV10-3,TRBD1,TGTGCCATCAGTGACCCTAAGGGACAGGGAGCGAGTCAGCCCCAGCATTTT,CAISDPKGQGASQPQHF
TRBJ2-3,many,12,TRBV5-1,-,TGCGCCAGCAGCTTGGTTGCAGATACGCAGTATTTT,CASSLVADTQYF
TRBJ2-7,few,15,TRBV11-1,TRBD1,TGTGCCAGCAGTCCACCCCGGGACAGTCCCTACGAGCAGTACTTC,CASSPPRDSPYEQYF
TRBJ2-7,-,14,TRBV6-6,-,TGTGCCAGCAAGATCGCGACACCTACCTACGAGCAGTACTTC,CASKIATPTYEQYF
TRBJ1-2,-,10,TRBV20-1,-,TGCAGTGCTAGTGACGATGGCTACACCTTC,CSASDDGYTF
TRBJ2-7,many,12,TRBV20-1,-,TGCAGTGCGATCGACAGCTCCTACGAGCAGTACTTC,CSAIDSSYEQYF
TRBJ1-1,once,14,TRBV5-1,-,TGCGCCAGCAGCCCGAAGAAAATGGACCCCGCCGCTTTCTTT,CASSPKKMDPAAFF
TRBJ2-5,-,12,TRBV20-1,-,TGCAGTGCCCCCCACGGTCGGGGGACCCAGTACTTC,CSAPHGRGTQYF
TRBJ1-5,-,16,TRBV2,-,TGTGCCAGCAGTGCCGGATTCGGAACCCCCGATCAGCCCCAGCATTTT,CASSAGFGTPDQPQHF
TRBJ2-1,-,16,TRBV11-2,TRBD1,TGTGCCAGCAGCCGAACCGGGACAGGGTCCTACAATGAGCAGTTCTTC,CASSRTGTGSYNEQFF
TRBJ1-2,few,13,TRBV12-3/TRBV12-4,-,TGTGCCAGCAGCCCTTGGGGCTACTATGGCTACACCTTC,CASSPWGYYGYTF
TRBJ2-2,few,16,TRBV7-6,-,TGTGCCAGCAGCCACTCGATTGGGGCGAACACCGGGGAGCTGTTTTTT,CASSHSIGANTGELFF
TRBJ1-4,-,13,TRBV20-1,-,TGCAGTGCTAGAGCTATTACTAATGAAAAACTGTTTTTT,CSARAITNEKLFF
TRBJ1-4,-,17,TRBV12-3/TRBV12-4,-,TGTGCCAGCAGTTTAGGGCCTTGGGGGGCTGAGGATGAAAAACTGTTTTTT,CASSLGPWGAEDEKLFF
TRBJ2-7,few,14,TRBV15,TRBD1,TGTGCCACCAGCACCTCGGACAGGGGTTACGAGCAGTACTTC,CATSTSDRGYEQYF
TRBJ2-1,once,15,TRBV4-1,-,TGCGCCAGCAGCCAAGATCCTCTGCAGAGGAGTCGGCAGTTCTTC,CASSQDPLQRSRQFF
TRBJ2-5,-,15,TRBV6-5,-,TGTGCCGGCAGTTACGGGAGTATAGGGGGTGAGACCCAGTACTTC,CAGSYGSIGGETQYF
TRBJ2-1,-,16,TRBV6-2/TRBV6-3,-,TGTGCCAGCAGTTACGAATGGCCGAGCTCCTACAATGAGCAGTTCTTC,CASSYEWPSSYNEQFF